These 28 T cell receptor beta chains share one sample of origin, sequenced in a study of T cell responses to AZD1222 COVID-19 vaccine. Assay: immunoSEQ multiplex PCR; the TCRdb copy retains only in-frame clones and omits some. Of around 130,000 clones in the sample, around 94% were seen once. The specimen comprised peripheral blood, sampled on day 0 of AZD1222 vaccination. These receptors originate from an adult in good health.

This rearrangement joins TRBV3-1 (or the pseudogene TRBV3-2) to TRBJ1-1; TRBD1 matches at 7 bases. CDR1 is LGHDT, CDR2 YNNKEL, per germline (reference sequence). This CDR3 spans 14 amino acids. V lost 6 bases to trimming and J lost 4 bases; unmatched junction nucleotides: 8. Written as DNA, the CDR3 is TGTGCCAGCAGTCTGTGGCAGGGGGGCACTGAAGCTTTCTTT. It specifies CASSLWQGGTEAFF.

The chain couples TRBV7-8 to TRBJ2-3, with D maybe TRBD2 (5 bases). Germline V CDR1 and CDR2: SGHVS, FQNEAQ. V lost 2 bases and J 2 bases, leaving 11 bases between the germline ends. The CDR3 has 15 amino acids. The CDR3 DNA sequence: TGTGCCAGCAGCTTACAGCGGAGAAACACAGATACGCAGTATTTT. Translation: CASSLQRRNTDTQYF.

This chain links TRBV28 with TRBJ1-5; 9 bases line up with TRBD1. The V segment lost 6 bases and the J segment 0 bases; nucleotides outside the gene matches: 6. This CDR3 region has 16 residues. Germline-derived CDR1 and CDR2 are MDHEN and SYDVKM. DNA of the CDR3: TGTGCCAGCAGGGGACAGGGCGGAAATAGCAATCAGCCCCAGCATTTT. It specifies CASRGQGGNSNQPQHF.

The chain has TRBV7-9 and TRBJ1-2; no firm D call. The CDR3 totals 15 residues. With 1 base removed from V and 6 bases from J, the gap between germline ends came to 15 bases. The germline V gene has CDR1 SEHNR and CDR2 FQNEAQ (reference sequence). The CDR3 DNA sequence: TGTGCCAGCAGCTTAGTGGGTGCCCGGGGTGATGGCTACACCTTC. It codes for CASSLVGARGDGYTF.

This chain connects TRBV12-3 or TRBV12-4 to TRBJ1-1; 8 bases fit TRBD1. CDR3 length: 13 amino acids. V trimming: 7 bases; J trimming: 11 bases; junction bases outside the gene matches: 12. The CDR3 nucleotides are TGTGCCAGCACCCCCGGGACAGGCGCTTTGGCTTTCTTT. The encoded protein is CASTPGTGALAFF.

This clone was seen just once. The rearrangement joins TRBV10-3 to TRBJ2-1, with 7 nucleotides matching TRBD2. The junction had 5 bases not matched to a gene; V was cut back by 0 bases and J by 9 bases. Germline loops: CDR1 ENHRY, CDR2 SYGVKD. The length of the CDR3 is 14 residues. CDR3 coding DNA: TGTGCCATCAGTGAGTCTGGCAGGGAGGGTGAGCAGTTCTTC. Amino acid sequence: CAISESGREGEQFF.

This chain links TRBV16 with TRBJ2-3; 8 nucleotides agree with TRBD1. The CDR3 has 14 residues. Germline V gene lookup returns CDR1 KGHSY and CDR2 FQNENV. The J segment lost 2 bases and the V segment lost 4 bases, leaving 2 bases of the junction unmatched. CDR3 nucleotides: TGTGCCAGCAGCCGGGACAGGACCACAGATACGCAGTATTTT. Amino acid sequence: CASSRDRTTDTQYF.

The chain couples TRBV27 to TRBJ1-6; a possible D gene is TRBD1 (6 bases). With 5 bases removed from V and 9 bases from J, the gap between germline ends came to 14 bases. CDR1 MNHEY and CDR2 SMNVEV come from the germline V gene (reference sequence). The CDR3 spans 14 residues. The CDR3 loop is CASSLPGQVSPLHF. The CDR3 DNA sequence: TGTGCCAGCAGTCTTCCGGGACAAGTTTCACCCCTCCACTTT.

This clone was seen once. The chain recombines TRBV10-1 with TRBJ1-2; D gene uncertain. V lost 3 bases and J 3 bases, leaving 8 bases between the germline ends. Germline V gene data show CDR1 as WNHNN and CDR2 as SYGVQD (reference sequence). CDR3 length: 13 amino acids. The CDR3 here is CASSEHADYGYTF. The DNA of the CDR3 is TGCGCCAGCAGTGAACATGCTGACTATGGCTACACCTTC.

This clone was counted between two and nine times. The chain has TRBV5-6 and TRBJ1-6; D is ambiguous. V was shortened by 4 bases and J by 9 bases, with 8 bases between the two germline ends. The CDR3 is 12 amino acids. The V gene's germline CDR1 is SGHDT and CDR2 YYEEEE. The CDR3 coding sequence is TGTGCCAGCAGCACGGTCAGTTCACCCCTCCACTTT. Translated, it gives CASSTVSSPLHF.

The chain carries TRBV5-1 and TRBJ2-7; D gene ambiguous. Trimming pared 4 bases from V and 0 bases from J, leaving 5 bases between. This CDR3 spans 12 amino acids. CDR1 and CDR2 (germline): SGHRS, YFSETQ. CDR3 in amino acids: CASSHSSYEQYF. In DNA, the CDR3 is TGCGCCAGCAGCCATAGCTCCTACGAGCAGTACTTC.

The rearrangement links TRBV5-6 to TRBJ2-2; a weak D match, TRBD2 (6 bases). V shed 4 bases and J shed 4 bases, with 17 bases lying between them. This CDR3 comprises 16 residues. Per the germline V gene, CDR1 is SGHDT and CDR2 is YYEEEE. The CDR3 region is CASSPLGGAATGELFF. CDR3 nucleotide sequence: TGTGCCAGCAGCCCTCTAGGAGGGGCCGCCACCGGGGAGCTGTTTTTT.

The J gene is TRBJ2-1, the V gene TRBV7-9, with 7 positions matching TRBD2. The ends lost 2 bases at V and 5 bases at J; junction bases unmatched: 6. The germline gives CDR1 SEHNR, CDR2 FQNEAQ (reference sequence). The CDR3 is 15 amino acids. The CDR3 DNA sequence: TGTGCCAGCAGCTTATGGGCGGGAGTGGACAATGAGCAGTTCTTC. This codes for CASSLWAGVDNEQFF. The whole variable domain, filled in from reference TRBV7-9 and TRBJ2-1, reads DTGVSQNPRHKITKRGQNVTFRCDPISEHNRLYWYRQTLGQGPEFLTYFQNEAQLEKSRLLSDRFSAERPKGSFSTLEIQRTEQGDSAMYLCASSLWAGVDNEQFFGPGTRLTVL.

This clone was observed once. The chain recombines TRBV5-5 with TRBJ2-5, with D possibly being TRBD2 (5 bases). The CDR3 length is 13 residues. V was clipped by 4 bases and J by 1 base, with 8 bases between them. The germline gives CDR1 SGHKS, CDR2 YYEKEE (reference sequence). The CDR3 loop reads CASSQDFQETQYF. CDR3 nucleotides: TGTGCCAGCAGCCAGGACTTCCAAGAGACCCAGTACTTC.

The rearrangement links TRBV5-1 to TRBJ1-5; D may be TRBD1 (5 bases). Germline V CDR1 and CDR2: SGHRS, YFSETQ. Trimming cost V 1 base and J 4 bases, with 12 bases left between them. This CDR3 region has 15 residues. CDR3 loop: CASSLMGDENQPQHF. In DNA, the CDR3 is TGCGCCAGCAGCTTGATGGGGGATGAGAATCAGCCCCAGCATTTT. The full variable domain, in which reference TRBV5-1 and TRBJ1-5 provide the parts outside the CDR3, is KAGVTQTPRYLIKTRGQQVTLSCSPISGHRSVSWYQQTPGQGLQFLFEYFSETQRNKGNFPGRFSGRQFSNSRSEMNVSTLELGDSALYLCASSLMGDENQPQHFGDGTRLSIL.

CDR3 protein: CASSEPLAPDRVTYNEQFF. In nucleotides, the CDR3 is TGCGCCAGCAGTGAGCCCCTAGCCCCAGACAGGGTCACCTACAATGAGCAGTTCTTC. The chain recombines TRBV10-1 with TRBJ2-1, with TRBD1 identical over 7 bases. V dropped 2 bases and J dropped 2; count of bases not matched to a gene: 15. This CDR3 is 19 amino acids long. Germline CDR1 WNHNN, CDR2 SYGVQD (reference sequence).

J is TRBJ2-3 and V is TRBV30; 8 bases line up with TRBD2. This CDR3 comprises 16 residues. Germline loops: CDR1 GTSNPN, CDR2 SVGIG (reference sequence). Trimming took 0 bases from V and 3 from J; bases not matched to a gene: 8. DNA of the CDR3: TGTGCCTGGAGTGTTGGAAGCGGGAGCGTGACAGATACGCAGTATTTT. This gives the protein CAWSVGSGSVTDTQYF.

V usage is TRBV19 and J usage is TRBJ1-2, with a possible D match to TRBD1 (5 bases). The germline V gene has CDR1 LNHDA and CDR2 SQIVND (reference sequence). The CDR3 totals 15 residues. V was shortened by 5 bases and J by 2 bases, with 15 bases between the two germline ends. CDR3 residues: CASSVPGTENYGYTF. CDR3 nucleotides: TGTGCCAGTAGTGTCCCCGGGACGGAGAACTATGGCTACACCTTC.

The rearrangement links TRBV4-1 to TRBJ2-7; 8 bases line up with TRBD2. The ends lost 1 base at V and 5 bases at J; junction bases unmatched: 4. The V gene's germline CDR1 is MGHRA and CDR2 YSYEKL. The CDR3 has 14 amino acids. This chain's CDR3 is CASSQGTSLDEQYF. DNA of the CDR3: TGCGCCAGCAGCCAAGGGACTAGCTTAGACGAGCAGTACTTC.

As DNA, the CDR3 is TGTGCCAGCAGCTTAGGGGGCGGCACAAACTACGAGCAGTACTTC. Its protein product is CASSLGGGTNYEQYF. The chain recombines TRBV11-2 with TRBJ2-7; the D gene is possibly TRBD1 (5 bases). Trimming took off 1 base at V and 3 bases at J, with 13 bases between the two ends. Germline V CDR1 and CDR2: SGHAT, FQNNGV. The CDR3 is made up of 15 amino acids.

V gene TRBV5-1 combines with J gene TRBJ1-2; D might be TRBD1 (6 bases). The CDR3 covers 16 residues. Germline V lookup: CDR1 SGHRS, CDR2 YFSETQ. V lost 0 bases, J lost 3 bases, and 15 bases lay in between. The DNA for the CDR3 is TGCGCCAGCAGCTTGGAGTTCTTACAGGGTGACTATGGCTACACCTTC. As protein: CASSLEFLQGDYGYTF.

This clone was seen just once. The gene calls are TRBV11-2 and TRBJ1-4, with D uncertain. Germline V gene lookup returns CDR1 SGHAT and CDR2 FQNNGV. CDR3 length: 14 residues. Between the trimmed V and J ends, which lost 0 bases and 10 bases, there was a span of 12 bases. CDR3 sequence: CASSLEVVGGKLFF. The CDR3 bases are TGTGCCAGCAGCTTAGAGGTGGTCGGCGGAAAACTGTTTTTT. The variable domain in full, with the rest retrieved from reference TRBV11-2 and TRBJ1-4, is EAGVAQSPRYKIIEKRQSVAFWCNPISGHATLYWYQQILGQGPKLLIQFQNNGVVDDSQLPKDRFSAERLKGVDSTLKIQPAKLEDSAVYLCASSLEVVGGKLFFGSGTQLSVL.

The chain is built from TRBV5-6 and TRBJ1-2; the D is unclear. Germline values: CDR1 SGHDT, CDR2 YYEEEE. The CDR3 is made up of 17 amino acids. The germline V and J ends were trimmed by 0 bases and 4 bases, with 19 bases remaining between them. DNA of the CDR3: TGTGCCAGCAGCTTGGCCTACAGATCGACTGTCCCCTATGGCTACACCTTC. Residues: CASSLAYRSTVPYGYTF.

J is TRBJ2-3 and V is TRBV7-3; 10 nucleotides agree with TRBD2. The ends lost 4 bases at V and 5 bases at J; junction bases unmatched: 12. CDR1 and CDR2 from the germline V gene are SGHTA and FQGTGA. The CDR3 consists of 17 residues. The CDR3 protein is CASSSPRSGRALDTQYF. CDR3 sequence (DNA): TGTGCCAGCAGCTCCCCCCGAAGCGGGAGGGCCCTAGATACGCAGTATTTT.

The V and J genes are TRBV19 and TRBJ2-7; 7 bases are shared with TRBD2. The CDR3 spans 14 residues. Trimming took 5 bases from V and 0 from J; bases not matched to a gene: 4. CDR1 and CDR2 from the germline V gene are LNHDA and SQIVND (reference sequence). CDR3 loop: CASSLGLPSYEQYF. In DNA, the CDR3 is TGTGCCAGTAGTTTGGGACTACCCTCCTACGAGCAGTACTTC.

CDR3 protein: CASSYAGGTEAFF. The CDR3 DNA reads as TGTGCCAGCAGTTACGCAGGAGGCACTGAAGCTTTCTTT. The chain is built from TRBV6-2 or TRBV6-3 and TRBJ1-1, with D unclear. The CDR3 loop spans 13 amino acids. V lost 2 bases, J lost 4 bases, and 8 bases lay in between. The germline V gene has CDR1 MNHEY and CDR2 SVGEGT.

The rearrangement joins TRBV7-9 to TRBJ2-7; 10 bases line up with TRBD2. CDR3 length: 13 amino acids. The germline CDR1 and CDR2 sequences are SEHNR and FQNEAQ (reference sequence). The junction had 2 bases not matched to a gene; V was cut back by 5 bases and J by 4 bases. The CDR3, as DNA: TGTGCCAGCAGCCTGACTAGCGGGTACGAGCAGTACTTC. It codes for CASSLTSGYEQYF.

The rearrangement uses TRBV7-9 and TRBJ1-1; no firm D call. With 3 bases removed from V and 2 bases from J, the gap between germline ends came to 7 bases. Germline lookup yields CDR1 SEHNR and CDR2 FQNEAQ (reference sequence). The CDR3 has 13 amino acids. The CDR3, as DNA: TGTGCCAGCAGCTTGGGCAGTAACACTGAAGCTTTCTTT. Its translation is CASSLGSNTEAFF.